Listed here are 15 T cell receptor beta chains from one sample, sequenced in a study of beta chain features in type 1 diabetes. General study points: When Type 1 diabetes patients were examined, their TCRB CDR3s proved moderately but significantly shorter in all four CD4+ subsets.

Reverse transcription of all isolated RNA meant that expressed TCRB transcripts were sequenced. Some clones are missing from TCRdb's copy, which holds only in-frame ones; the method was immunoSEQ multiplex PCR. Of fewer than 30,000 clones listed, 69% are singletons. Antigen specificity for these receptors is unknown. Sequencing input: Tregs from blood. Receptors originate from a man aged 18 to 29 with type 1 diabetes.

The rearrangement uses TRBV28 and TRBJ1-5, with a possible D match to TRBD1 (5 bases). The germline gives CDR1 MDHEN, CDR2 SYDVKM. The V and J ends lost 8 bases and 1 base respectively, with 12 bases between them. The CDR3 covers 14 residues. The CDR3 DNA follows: TGTGCCAGCGGGAGGGGTGGAAGCAATCAGCCCCAGCATTTT. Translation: CASGRGGSNQPQHF.

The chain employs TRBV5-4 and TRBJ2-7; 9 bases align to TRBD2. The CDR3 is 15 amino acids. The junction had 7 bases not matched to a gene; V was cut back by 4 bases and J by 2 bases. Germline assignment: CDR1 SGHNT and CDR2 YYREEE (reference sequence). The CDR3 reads CASSRTSALTYEQYF. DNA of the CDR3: TGTGCCAGCAGCCGGACTAGCGCGCTAACCTACGAGCAGTACTTC.

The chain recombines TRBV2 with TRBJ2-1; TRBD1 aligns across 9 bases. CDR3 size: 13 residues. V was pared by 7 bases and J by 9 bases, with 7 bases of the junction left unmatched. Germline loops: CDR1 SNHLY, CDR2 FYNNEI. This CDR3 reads CASKRQGEPEQFF. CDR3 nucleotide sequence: TGTGCCAGCAAGAGACAGGGGGAGCCTGAGCAGTTCTTC.

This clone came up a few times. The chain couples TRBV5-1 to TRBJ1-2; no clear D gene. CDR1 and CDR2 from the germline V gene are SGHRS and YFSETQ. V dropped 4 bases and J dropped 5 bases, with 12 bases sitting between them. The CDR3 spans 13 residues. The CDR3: CASSALTGYGYTF. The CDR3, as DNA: TGCGCCAGCAGCGCCTTAACCGGGTATGGCTACACCTTC. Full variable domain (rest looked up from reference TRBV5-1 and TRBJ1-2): KAGVTQTPRYLIKTRGQQVTLSCSPISGHRSVSWYQQTPGQGLQFLFEYFSETQRNKGNFPGRFSGRQFSNSRSEMNVSTLELGDSALYLCASSALTGYGYTFGSGTRLTVV.

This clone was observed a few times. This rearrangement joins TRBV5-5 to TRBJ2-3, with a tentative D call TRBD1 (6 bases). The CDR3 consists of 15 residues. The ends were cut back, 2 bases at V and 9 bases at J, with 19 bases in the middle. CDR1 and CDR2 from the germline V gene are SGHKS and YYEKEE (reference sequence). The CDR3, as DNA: TGTGCCAGCAGCTTCCGCCGGACAGCATCAGGAACGCAGTATTTT. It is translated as CASSFRRTASGTQYF.

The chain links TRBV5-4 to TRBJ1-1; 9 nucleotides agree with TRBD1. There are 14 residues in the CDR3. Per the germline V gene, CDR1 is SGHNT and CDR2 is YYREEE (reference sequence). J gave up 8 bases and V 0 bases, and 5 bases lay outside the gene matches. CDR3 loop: CASSLGDREREAFF. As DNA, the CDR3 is TGTGCCAGCAGCTTGGGGGACAGGGAGAGAGAAGCTTTCTTT.

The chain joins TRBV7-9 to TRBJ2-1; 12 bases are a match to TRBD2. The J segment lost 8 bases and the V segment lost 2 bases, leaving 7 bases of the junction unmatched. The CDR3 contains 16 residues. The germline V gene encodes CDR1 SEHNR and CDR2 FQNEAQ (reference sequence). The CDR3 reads CASSLTASGRADEQFF. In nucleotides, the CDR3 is TGTGCCAGCAGCTTAACGGCTAGCGGGAGGGCCGATGAGCAGTTCTTC.

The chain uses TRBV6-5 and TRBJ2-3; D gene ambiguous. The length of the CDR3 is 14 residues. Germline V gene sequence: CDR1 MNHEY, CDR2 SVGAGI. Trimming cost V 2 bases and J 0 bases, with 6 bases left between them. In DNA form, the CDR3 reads TGTGCCAGCAGTTACGAGGCTAGCACAGATACGCAGTATTTT. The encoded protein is CASSYEASTDTQYF.

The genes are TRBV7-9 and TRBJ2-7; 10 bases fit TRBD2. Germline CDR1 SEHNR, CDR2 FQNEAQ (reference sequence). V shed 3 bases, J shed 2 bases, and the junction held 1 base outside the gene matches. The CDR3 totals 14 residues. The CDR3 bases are TGTGCCAGCAGCTTGACTAGCGGGCCCTACGAGCAGTACTTC. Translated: CASSLTSGPYEQYF.

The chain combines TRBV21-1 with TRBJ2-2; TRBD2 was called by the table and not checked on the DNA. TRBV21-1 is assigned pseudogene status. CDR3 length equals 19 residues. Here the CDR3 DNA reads TGTGCCAGCAGCACTCCCCCGGGACTAGCGCCTACGTCCACCGGGGAGCTGTTTTTT. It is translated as CASSTPPGLAPTSTGELFF.

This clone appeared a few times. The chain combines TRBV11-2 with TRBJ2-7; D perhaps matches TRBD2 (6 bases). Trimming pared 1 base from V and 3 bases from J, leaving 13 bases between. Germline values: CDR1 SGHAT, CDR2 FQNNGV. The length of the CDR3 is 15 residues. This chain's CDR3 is CASSLVSAGLYEQYF. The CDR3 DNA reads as TGTGCCAGCAGCTTAGTTTCGGCGGGACTCTACGAGCAGTACTTC.

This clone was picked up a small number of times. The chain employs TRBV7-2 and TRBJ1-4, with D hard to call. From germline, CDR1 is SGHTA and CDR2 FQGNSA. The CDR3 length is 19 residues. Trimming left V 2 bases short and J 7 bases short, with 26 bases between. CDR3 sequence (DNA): TGTGCCAGCAGCTTATTAGTATTTCGTGAGGTCGTCTATACTGAAAAACTGTTTTTT. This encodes CASSLLVFREVVYTEKLFF.

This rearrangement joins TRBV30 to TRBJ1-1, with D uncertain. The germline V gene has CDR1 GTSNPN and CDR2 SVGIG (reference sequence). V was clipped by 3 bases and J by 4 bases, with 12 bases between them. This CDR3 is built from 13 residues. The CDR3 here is CAWREVGLTEAFF. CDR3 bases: TGTGCCTGGAGAGAAGTTGGCCTCACTGAAGCTTTCTTT.

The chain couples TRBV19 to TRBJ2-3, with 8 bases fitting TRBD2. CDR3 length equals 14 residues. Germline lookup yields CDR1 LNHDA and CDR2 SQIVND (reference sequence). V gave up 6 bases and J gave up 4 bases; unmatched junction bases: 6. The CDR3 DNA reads TGTGCCAGTAGCCTACTAGCGGCTTCAGATACGCAGTATTTT. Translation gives CASSLLAASDTQYF.

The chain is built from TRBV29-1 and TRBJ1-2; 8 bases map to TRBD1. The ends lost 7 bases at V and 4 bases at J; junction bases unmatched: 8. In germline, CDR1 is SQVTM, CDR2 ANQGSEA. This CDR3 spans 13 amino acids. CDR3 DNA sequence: TGCAGCGCCGGACAGGGCAGCGGCTATGGCTACACCTTC. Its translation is CSAGQGSGYGYTF.